This T cell receptor (beta chain) was retrieved from a study of blood T cell repertoires in COVID-19. CDR3 size: 15 residues. Looked up from germline, CDR1 is SGHNT and CDR2 is YYREEE (reference sequence). J was trimmed by 2 bases and V by 3 bases; bases with no gene match: 2. Here immunoSEQ multiplex PCR was the method, and the copy in TCRdb shows in-frame clones only, minus some. The table records some 300,000 clones, more than 75% of them present only once. The V call is TRBV5-4, the J call TRBJ2-1; 10 bases match TRBD1. This TCR was recovered from a woman in her sixties or seventies in a cohort exposed to, infected with or recovered from COVID-19 (not recorded which). What was sequenced was PBMCs or T cells enriched from blood (not recorded which). The CDR3, as DNA: TGTGCCAGCAGCTCCGGGACAGGGGCCTACAATGAGCAGTTCTTC. This translates into CASSSGTGAYNEQFF.